Presented here are 26 T cell receptor beta chains from one specimen sequenced in a study of T-cell reconstitution after alpha-beta-depleted transplantation in children. Library preparation (for TCRbeta) was performed with unique molecular identifiers. TCRdb used MiXCR to reprocess the PCR reads, holding one entry per CDR3 protein. The sample yields some 500,000 distinct CDR3 sequences, 18% seen once. The input for sequencing was PBMCs from the stem cell graft donor, taken from the stem cell graft. All receptors come from a human donor who donated a stem cell graft to a child with acute lymphoblastic leukemia.

V and J are TRBV29-1 and TRBJ1-1; 8 bases are shared with TRBD1. The germline V gene has CDR1 SQVTM and CDR2 ANQGSEA. This CDR3 is 13 amino acids long. The V gene end was trimmed by 6 bases and the J gene end by 3 bases; junction bases not matched to a gene: 6. CDR3 DNA: TGCAGCGTCCGACAGGGGTTGGACACTGAAGCTTTCTTT. Translating gives CSVRQGLDTEAFF.

V is TRBV6-5 and J is TRBJ2-7; 10 nucleotides align to TRBD2. This CDR3 is built from 17 residues. V shed 3 bases, J shed 3 bases, and the junction held 11 bases outside the gene matches. CDR1 is MNHEY, CDR2 SVGAGI, per germline. CDR3 sequence (DNA): TGTGCCAGCAGTTATAGGTGGCTGGCTAGCGGGAGCTACGAGCAGTACTTC. Translating it yields CASSYRWLASGSYEQYF.

This clonotype was counted a few times. The chain is built from TRBV12-3 or TRBV12-4 and TRBJ2-7; perhaps TRBD1 as D (6 bases). CDR3 length: 12 amino acids. Trimming shortened V by 2 bases and J by 13 bases, and 15 bases separated the two germline ends. The CDR3 here is CASSLTSGDAYF. CDR3 sequence (DNA): TGTGCCAGCAGTTTAACTTCAGGGGACGCCTACTTC.

This clonotype was seen a few times. V and J are TRBV20-1 and TRBJ2-7; TRBD1 agrees at 10 bases. This CDR3 is built from 16 residues. Germline V lookup: CDR1 DFQATT, CDR2 SNEGSKA (reference sequence). The trim removed 4 bases at V and 5 bases at J, leaving 14 bases unmatched. Written as DNA, the CDR3 is TGCAGTGCTACGAATATACTCGGGGACAGGGGCCACGAGCAGTACTTC. Translation: CSATNILGDRGHEQYF.

This clonotype was detected ten times or more. The rearrangement links TRBV12-3 or TRBV12-4 to TRBJ1-3, with D possibly being TRBD1 (5 bases). Trimming took off 5 bases at V and 4 bases at J, with 12 bases between the two ends. This CDR3 spans 14 amino acids. The DNA of the CDR3 is TGTGCCAGCAGTCCAGGGTTGTCAGGAAACACCATATATTTT. It specifies CASSPGLSGNTIYF.

The chain employs TRBV19 and TRBJ1-2; D perhaps matches TRBD1 (6 bases). The V end lost 10 bases, the J end lost 4 bases, and 25 bases lay between the germline ends. CDR3 length: 16 residues. The V gene's germline CDR1 is LNHDA and CDR2 SQIVND (reference sequence). The CDR3 nucleotides are TGTGCCACCAATCAGGGAGGGGGGTGGCGGTCCTATGGCTACACCTTC. Its protein is CATNQGGGWRSYGYTF. The variable domain in full, with the rest retrieved from reference TRBV19 and TRBJ1-2, is DGGITQSPKYLFRKEGQNVTLSCEQNLNHDAMYWYRQDPGQGLRLIYYSQIVNDFQKGDIAEGYSVSREKKESFPLTVTSAQKNPTAFYLCATNQGGGWRSYGYTFGSGTRLTVV.

V usage is TRBV7-6 and J usage is TRBJ2-1; tentative D call: TRBD2 (5 bases). Looked up from germline, CDR1 is SGHVS and CDR2 is FNYEAQ. Trimming shortened V by 5 bases and J by 10 bases, and 21 bases separated the two germline ends. The CDR3 length is 15 residues. As DNA, the CDR3 is TGTGCCAGCAGCGCATGGGGTCAGAGGGAGCGCGAGCAGTTCTTC. Translation: CASSAWGQREREQFF. Based on the CDR3 plus reference TRBV7-6 and TRBJ2-1, the full variable domain is GAGVSQSPRYKVTKRGQDVALRCDPISGHVSLYWYRQALGQGPEFLTYFNYEAQQDKSGLPNDRFSAERPEGSISTLTIQRTEQRDSAMYRCASSAWGQREREQFFGPGTRLTVL.

This clonotype was counted a few times. The rearrangement uses TRBV4-1 and TRBJ2-1; possibly TRBD2 for D (7 bases). Germline CDR1 and CDR2: MGHRA and YSYEKL. V gave up 1 base and J gave up 9 bases, with 19 bases separating them. There are 16 residues in the CDR3. The CDR3 DNA sequence: TGCGCCAGCAGCCAAGGCGGAATTTGGAGGGGGGGTGAGCAGTTCTTC. It encodes CASSQGGIWRGGEQFF.

The rearrangement joins TRBV18 to TRBJ2-6; D unresolved. Germline CDR1 reads KGHSH; CDR2 reads LQKENI. The CDR3 contains 14 residues. V dropped 1 base and J dropped 1 base, with 2 bases sitting between them. CDR3 DNA: TGTGCCAGCTCACCACAGTCTGGGGCCAACGTCCTGACTTTC. Amino acid sequence: CASSPQSGANVLTF.

This clonotype turned up a few times. The V gene is TRBV20-1, the J gene TRBJ1-5; D not certain. CDR3 size: 13 residues. Germline V lookup: CDR1 DFQATT, CDR2 SNEGSKA (reference sequence). Between the trimmed V and J ends, which lost 6 bases and 7 bases, there was a span of 16 bases. CDR3 protein: CSAGGRVGQPQHF. The DNA of the CDR3 is TGCAGTGCAGGCGGGCGGGTTGGCCAGCCCCAGCATTTT.

The V call is TRBV9, the J call TRBJ2-5; D may be TRBD1 (6 bases). The V end was cut by 0 bases, the J end by 5 bases, with 14 bases between. In germline, CDR1 is SGDLS, CDR2 YYNGEE. The CDR3 sequence is 15 residues long. This CDR3 is CASSVESGRGETQYF. The CDR3 nucleotides are TGTGCCAGCAGCGTAGAGTCGGGCAGGGGCGAGACCCAGTACTTC.

This clonotype has more than one count but fewer than ten. The J gene is TRBJ1-6, the V gene TRBV11-2; no definite D call. CDR1 is SGHAT, CDR2 FQNNGV, per germline. This CDR3 is 15 amino acids long. V was cut by 2 bases and J by 10 bases, with 15 bases left in between. In DNA, the CDR3 is TGTGCCAGCAGCTTAAAATCACTTGGTTACTCACCCCTCCACTTT. This gives the protein CASSLKSLGYSPLHF. Full variable domain (remainder filled in from reference TRBV11-2 and TRBJ1-6): EAGVAQSPRYKIIEKRQSVAFWCNPISGHATLYWYQQILGQGPKLLIQFQNNGVVDDSQLPKDRFSAERLKGVDSTLKIQPAKLEDSAVYLCASSLKSLGYSPLHFGNGTRLTVT.

This rearrangement joins TRBV9 to TRBJ1-4; a weak D match, TRBD1 (5 bases). Germline CDR1 and CDR2: SGDLS and YYNGEE. Trimming removed 0 bases at V and 0 bases at J, with 12 bases between. CDR3 size: 17 residues. The CDR3 here is CASSVAPGPATNEKLFF. CDR3 nucleotide sequence: TGTGCCAGCAGCGTAGCCCCAGGGCCTGCAACTAATGAAAAACTGTTTTTT.

The CDR3 DNA sequence: TGTGCCAGCAGCTTACGGGTAGTCAGGGAAAATCAGCCCCAGCATTTT. This sequence encodes CASSLRVVRENQPQHF. This chain links TRBV7-8 with TRBJ1-5, with D perhaps TRBD1 (5 bases). The V end lost 2 bases, the J end lost 4 bases, and 15 bases lay between the germline ends. The CDR3 has 16 amino acids. The germline V gene encodes CDR1 SGHVS and CDR2 FQNEAQ.

This chain joins TRBV7-8 and TRBJ2-3, with no clear D. Trimming took 3 bases from V and 2 from J, leaving 12 bases between them. Germline CDR1 SGHVS, CDR2 FQNEAQ. The CDR3 has 15 amino acids. The CDR3 nucleotides are TGTGCCAGCAGCTTTAGAAGGGTGTACACAGATACGCAGTATTTT. This sequence encodes CASSFRRVYTDTQYF.

This CDR3 reads CAISEAGIEQYF. The CDR3 nucleotides read TGTGCCATCAGTGAGGCGGGGATCGAGCAGTACTTC. V usage is TRBV10-3 and J usage is TRBJ2-7; TRBD2 might be the D (6 bases). In germline, CDR1 is ENHRY, CDR2 SYGVKD. The V gene lost 2 bases and the J gene lost 6 bases, with 8 bases spanning the gap. The CDR3 runs to 12 residues.

In its sample, this clonotype was seen a few times. This rearrangement joins TRBV20-1 to TRBJ1-2; the D is unclear. CDR1 DFQATT and CDR2 SNEGSKA come from the germline V gene (reference sequence). The CDR3 runs 11 residues. V was trimmed by 5 bases and J by 2 bases, leaving 6 bases between them. Here the CDR3 DNA reads TGCAGTGCTCCCAGAAACTATGGCTACACCTTC. As protein: CSAPRNYGYTF.

V and J are TRBV27 and TRBJ1-5; 7 bases match TRBD1. The CDR3 totals 17 residues. CDR1 MNHEY and CDR2 SMNVEV come from the germline V gene (reference sequence). V shed 4 bases and J 3 bases; nucleotides not matched to a gene: 12. The CDR3 coding sequence is TGTGCCAGCAGTTCCAGTTTCTGGGGACAGATCAATCAGCCCCAGCATTTT. Translated, it gives CASSSSFWGQINQPQHF.

Comments on this clonotype: This may come from a read error, since a much larger clone is one base off. The final CDR3 position lacks the conserved phenylalanine or tryptophan, pointing to a likely read error. The chain has TRBV12-3 or TRBV12-4 and TRBJ2-1, with unresolved D. CDR3 length: 14 amino acids. Trimming took 5 bases from V and 5 from J, leaving 13 bases between them. The CDR3 nucleotides read TGTGCCAGCAGTCTCGCCACCCTAGACAATGAGCAGTTCTCC. Protein sequence: CASSLATLDNEQFS.

The chain has TRBV18 and TRBJ2-7; TRBD2 aligns across 12 bases. Trimming removed 0 bases from V and 10 bases from J; junction bases left unmatched: 7. CDR1 KGHSH and CDR2 LQKENI come from the germline V gene. The CDR3 covers 15 residues. The CDR3 DNA sequence: TGTGCCAGCTCACCACCGGGACTAGCGGGCCACCCTCAGTACTTC. It translates to CASSPPGLAGHPQYF.

The V gene is TRBV9, the J gene TRBJ2-3; D ambiguous. Germline CDR1 is SGDLS and CDR2 is YYNGEE. V was shortened by 1 base and J by 6 bases, with 12 bases between the two germline ends. This CDR3 comprises 14 residues. The DNA for the CDR3 is TGTGCCAGCAGCGTATTGCGGCCCGAGGATACGCAGTATTTT. It translates to CASSVLRPEDTQYF.

The sample holds a few counts of this clonotype. The chain has TRBV7-7 and TRBJ2-2, with TRBD1 matching over 8 bases. The CDR3 totals 18 residues. Germline values: CDR1 SSHAT, CDR2 FNYEAQ (reference sequence). Germline trimming cut 4 bases from V and 1 base from J; bases unmatched to any gene: 11. CDR3 bases: TGTGCCAGCAGCTCGAAACACAGGGGGAAAATGAACACCGGGGAGCTGTTTTTT. It translates to CASSSKHRGKMNTGELFF.

This clonotype has more than one count but fewer than ten. The chain has TRBV7-8 and TRBJ1-1, with D possibly matching TRBD1 (6 bases). Germline V lookup: CDR1 SGHVS, CDR2 FQNEAQ. CDR3 length: 13 amino acids. The germline V and J ends were trimmed by 2 bases and 6 bases, with 10 bases remaining between them. The CDR3 sequence is CASSLRGAAEAFF. In nucleotides, the CDR3 is TGTGCCAGCAGCTTACGGGGGGCCGCTGAAGCTTTCTTT.

This clonotype appeared many times. V and J are TRBV7-6 and TRBJ2-7; D possibly matches TRBD1 or TRBD2 (5 bases each). V shed 1 base and J shed 6 bases, with 19 bases lying between them. CDR1 SGHVS and CDR2 FNYEAQ come from the germline V gene. This CDR3 has 16 residues. CDR3 loop: CASSLGSALVGREQYF. In nucleotides, the CDR3 is TGTGCCAGCAGCTTAGGATCGGCTCTAGTGGGACGCGAGCAGTACTTC.

The gene calls are TRBV14 and TRBJ2-1; perhaps TRBD2 as D (5 bases). There are 16 residues in the CDR3. Trimming shortened V by 4 bases and J by 3 bases, and 16 bases separated the two germline ends. Germline V lookup: CDR1 SGHDN, CDR2 FVKESK. The CDR3 here is CASSPARSGVYNEQFF. CDR3 DNA: TGTGCCAGCAGCCCTGCACGGAGCGGAGTCTACAATGAGCAGTTCTTC.

The V and J genes are TRBV27 and TRBJ2-7, with D perhaps matching TRBD2 (6 bases). The CDR3 is 13 amino acids. V lost 6 bases to trimming and J lost 2 bases, with 11 bases between them. Germline-derived CDR1 and CDR2 are MNHEY and SMNVEV (reference sequence). The CDR3 protein is CASRYSGAYEQYF. CDR3 sequence (DNA): TGTGCCAGCAGATATTCGGGGGCCTACGAGCAGTACTTC.